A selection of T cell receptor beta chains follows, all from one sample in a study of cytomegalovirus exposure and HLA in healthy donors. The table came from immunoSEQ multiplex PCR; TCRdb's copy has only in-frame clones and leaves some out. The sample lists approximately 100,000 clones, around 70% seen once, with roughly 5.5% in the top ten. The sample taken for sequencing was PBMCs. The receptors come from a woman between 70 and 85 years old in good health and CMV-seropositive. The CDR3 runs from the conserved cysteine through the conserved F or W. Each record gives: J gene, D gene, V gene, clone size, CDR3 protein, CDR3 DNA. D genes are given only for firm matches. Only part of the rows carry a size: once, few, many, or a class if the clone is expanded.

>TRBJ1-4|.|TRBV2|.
CASTPQGYNEKLFF
TGTGCCAGCACGCCCCAGGGTTATAATGAAAAACTGTTTTTT
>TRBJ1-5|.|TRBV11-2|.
CASSLDRGQPQHF
TGTGCCAGCAGCTTAGATCGAGGTCAGCCCCAGCATTTT
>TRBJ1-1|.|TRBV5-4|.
CASSPQVLMNTEAFF
TGTGCCAGCAGCCCTCAGGTCCTTATGAACACTGAAGCTTTCTTT
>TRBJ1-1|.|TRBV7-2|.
CASSQGYTEAFF
TGTGCCAGCAGCCAGGGATACACTGAAGCTTTCTTT
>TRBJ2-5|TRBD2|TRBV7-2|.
CASSLSTSGAQETQYF
TGTGCCAGCAGCTTAAGTACTAGCGGGGCCCAAGAGACCCAGTACTTC
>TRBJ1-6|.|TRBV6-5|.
CASSRGTGNSPLHF
TGTGCCAGCAGCCGTGGGACTGGGAATTCACCCCTCCACTTT
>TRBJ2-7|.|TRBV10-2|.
CASSRQDPYEQYF
TGCGCCAGCAGTCGACAGGATCCCTACGAGCAGTACTTC
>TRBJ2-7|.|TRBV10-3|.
CAISAGSYEQYF
TGTGCCATCAGTGCGGGCTCCTACGAGCAGTACTTC
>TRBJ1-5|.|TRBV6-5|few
CASSYLGPNQPQHF
TGTGCCAGCAGTTACTTGGGGCCCAATCAGCCCCAGCATTTT
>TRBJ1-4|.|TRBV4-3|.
CASSQGYSQGTEKLFF
TGCGCCAGCAGCCAAGGGTACAGCCAGGGGACTGAAAAACTGTTTTTT
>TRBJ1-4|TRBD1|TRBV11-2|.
CASSLFPGTANEKLFF
TGTGCCAGCAGCTTATTCCCCGGGACAGCTAATGAAAAACTGTTTTTT
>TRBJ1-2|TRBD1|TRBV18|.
CASSPQGAAYGYTF
TGTGCCAGCTCACCCCAGGGGGCAGCTTATGGCTACACCTTC
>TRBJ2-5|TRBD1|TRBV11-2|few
CASSPGTGVRGTQYF
TGTGCCAGCAGCCCCGGGACAGGGGTCCGGGGGACCCAGTACTTC
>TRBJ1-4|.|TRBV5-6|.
CASSLGEANEKLFF
TGTGCCAGCAGCTTAGGTGAGGCTAATGAAAAACTGTTTTTT
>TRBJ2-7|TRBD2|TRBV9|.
CASSAGLAGEYEQYF
TGTGCCAGCAGCGCGGGACTAGCGGGGGAATACGAGCAGTACTTC
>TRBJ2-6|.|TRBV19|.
CASSIDLSSGANVLTF
TGTGCCAGTAGTATAGATCTGAGCTCTGGGGCCAACGTCCTGACTTTC
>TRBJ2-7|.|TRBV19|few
CASKRTALTYEQYF
TGTGCCAGTAAAAGAACAGCATTAACCTACGAGCAGTACTTC
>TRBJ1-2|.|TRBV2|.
CASSEQGPEYGYTF
TGTGCCAGCAGTGAGCAGGGGCCAGAGTATGGCTACACCTTC
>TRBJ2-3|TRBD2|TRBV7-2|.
CASSFLGGSTDTQYF
TGTGCCAGCAGCTTCTTGGGGGGGAGCACAGATACGCAGTATTTT
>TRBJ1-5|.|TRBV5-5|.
CASTPGPAGNQPQHF
TGTGCCAGCACCCCGGGCCCAGCGGGCAATCAGCCCCAGCATTTT
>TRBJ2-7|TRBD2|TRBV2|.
CASSPERGGHYEQYF
TGTGCCAGCAGCCCTGAGCGGGGAGGGCACTACGAGCAGTACTTC
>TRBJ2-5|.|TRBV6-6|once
CASMGGGETQYF
TGTGCCTCAATGGGAGGGGGGGAGACCCAGTACTTC
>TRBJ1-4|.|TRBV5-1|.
CASSLRVPPNEKLFF
TGCGCCAGCAGCCTCAGGGTCCCGCCTAATGAAAAACTGTTTTTT
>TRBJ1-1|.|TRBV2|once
CASRPAGGWGNTEAFF
TGTGCCAGCAGGCCGGCGGGGGGCTGGGGGAACACTGAAGCTTTCTTT
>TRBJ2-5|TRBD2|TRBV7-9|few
CASSLAATSGGSSQETQYF
TGTGCCAGCAGCTTAGCGGCGACTAGCGGGGGGTCGTCTCAAGAGACCCAGTACTTC
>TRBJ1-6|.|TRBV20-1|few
CSASAGPIVDF
TGCAGTGCTTCCGCGGGACCGATCGTGGACTTT
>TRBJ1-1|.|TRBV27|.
CASSLLGHVNTEAFF
TGTGCCAGCAGTTTACTAGGACACGTGAACACTGAAGCTTTCTTT
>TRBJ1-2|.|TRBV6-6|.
CASSYGSGGAYGYTF
TGTGCCAGCAGTTACGGCTCCGGCGGAGCCTATGGCTACACCTTC
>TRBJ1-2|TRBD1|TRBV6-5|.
CASSRGTGEGYGYTF
TGTGCCAGCAGCCGTGGGACAGGGGAGGGTTATGGCTACACCTTC
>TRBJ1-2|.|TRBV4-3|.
CASSQGSDRPYGYTF
TGCGCCAGCAGCCAAGGTTCAGACAGGCCCTATGGCTACACCTTC
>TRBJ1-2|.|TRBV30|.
CAWEPGDYGYTF
TGTGCCTGGGAACCGGGAGACTATGGCTACACCTTC
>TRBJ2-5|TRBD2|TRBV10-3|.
CAISESSGGVETQYF
TGTGCCATCAGTGAATCCAGCGGGGGGGTGGAGACCCAGTACTTC
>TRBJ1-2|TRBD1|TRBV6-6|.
CASTRTGNGYTF
TGTGCCAGCACCCGGACAGGGAATGGCTACACCTTC
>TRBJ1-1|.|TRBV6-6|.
CASSYNRELGTEAFF
TGTGCCAGCAGTTACAACAGGGAATTGGGCACTGAAGCTTTCTTT
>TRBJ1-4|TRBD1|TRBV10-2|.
CASRGTGWGEKLFF
TGCGCCAGCAGAGGGACAGGCTGGGGTGAAAAACTGTTTTTT
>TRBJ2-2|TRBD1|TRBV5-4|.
CASSETGVMTGELFF
TGTGCCAGCAGCGAGACAGGGGTTATGACCGGGGAGCTGTTTTTT
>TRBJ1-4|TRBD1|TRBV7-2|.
CASSRQGAIEKLFF
TGTGCCAGCAGCCGACAGGGGGCGATTGAAAAACTGTTTTTT
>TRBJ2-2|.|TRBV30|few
CAWSVTANTGELFF
TGTGCCTGGAGTGTAACGGCGAACACCGGGGAGCTGTTTTTT
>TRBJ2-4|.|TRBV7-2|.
CASSSQGGGIQYF
TGTGCCAGCAGCTCCCAGGGGGGTGGCATTCAGTACTTC
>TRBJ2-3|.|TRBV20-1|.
CSARQLDTQYF
TGCAGTGCTAGACAACTAGATACGCAGTATTTT
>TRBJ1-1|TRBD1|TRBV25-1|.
CASSSPTGTGNAEAFF
TGTGCCAGCAGTTCACCAACCGGGACAGGAAACGCTGAAGCTTTCTTT
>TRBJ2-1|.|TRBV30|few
CASTSYNEQFF
TGTGCCTCAACATCTTACAATGAGCAGTTCTTC
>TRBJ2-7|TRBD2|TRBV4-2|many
CASSQEPATSGGYEQYF
TGTGCCAGCAGCCAAGAGCCCGCGACTAGCGGGGGCTACGAGCAGTACTTC